Listed below are T cell receptor beta chains from one sample, sequenced in a study of OX40 agonist ivuxolimab in advanced cancers. The protocol was immunoSEQ multiplex PCR, while the TCRdb copy is restricted to in-frame clones and leaves out a portion. The repertoire holds fewer than 30,000 clones, with approximately 78% as singletons. The sample was CD4+ or CD8+ T cells sorted from blood, taken in a trial of the OX40 agonist ivuxolimab. The receptors here all came from an adult with an advanced solid tumor such as melanoma, head and neck, liver or kidney cancer. CDR3s include the opening cysteine and the closing phenylalanine or tryptophan. A D gene is named only where the DNA matches it firmly. The size of a clone is reported for some rows only, either as once, few or many, or as a class for expanded clones.

j_call | d_call | clone_size | v_call | cdr3_nt | cdr3_aa
TRBJ1-2 | . | once | TRBV10-3 | TGTGCCATCAGTGAGATGGCAGAAGCTAACTATGGCTACACCTTC | CAISEMAEANYGYTF
TRBJ2-2 | TRBD2 | . | TRBV7-8 | TGTGCCAGCAGCTTAAAGAGCGGGAGAACCGGGGAGCTGTTTTTT | CASSLKSGRTGELFF
TRBJ2-3 | . | . | TRBV2 | TGTGCCAGCAGTCCCTTCCAGGTTATCACAGATACGCAGTATTTT | CASSPFQVITDTQYF
TRBJ2-3 | TRBD2 | . | TRBV7-3 | TGTGCCAGCAGCCCCGGGGGGGGGCCTACAGATACGCAGTATTTT | CASSPGGGPTDTQYF
TRBJ1-1 | . | . | TRBV12-5 | TGTGCTAGTGGTATATCAGGGGTCACTGAAGCTTTCTTT | CASGISGVTEAFF
TRBJ2-7 | . | . | TRBV14 | TGTGCCAGCAGCCAGGGGGTGGGTAGCTCCTACGAGCAGTACTTC | CASSQGVGSSYEQYF
TRBJ1-5 | . | . | TRBV30 | TGTGCCTGGAGTGGAGAGGACCCACGTTTAAATCAGCCCCAGCATTTT | CAWSGEDPRLNQPQHF
TRBJ2-3 | TRBD2 | . | TRBV2 | TGTGCCAGCAAACCTAGCGGGGCGAGTTTAGATACGCAGTATTTT | CASKPSGASLDTQYF
TRBJ1-4 | TRBD1 | . | TRBV28 | TGTGCCAGCAGCTCAACCGGGACAGGGGTGCAGTTTGAAAAACTGTTTTTT | CASSSTGTGVQFEKLFF
TRBJ2-7 | . | . | TRBV27 | TGTGCCAGCAGTTTTAGCGGAGCCTACGAGCAGTACTTC | CASSFSGAYEQYF
TRBJ2-1 | . | . | TRBV5-4 | TGTGCCAGCAGCGGCACTGAGGGCCACAATGAGCAGTTCTTC | CASSGTEGHNEQFF
TRBJ2-5 | . | . | TRBV19 | TGTGCCAGTAGTCTTCGACGCAGTCAGGGACAAGAGACCCAGTACTTC | CASSLRRSQGQETQYF
TRBJ2-7 | . | . | TRBV19 | TGTGCCAGTAGTATTACCCGGGACACCATCTACGAGCAGTACTTC | CASSITRDTIYEQYF
TRBJ2-7 | . | . | TRBV19 | TGTGCCAGTAGCCCGGCGAGCGGCGACTCCTACGAGCAGTACTTC | CASSPASGDSYEQYF
TRBJ1-1 | TRBD1 | . | TRBV7-9 | TGTGCCAGCAGCTCGACGGTGGTGGACAGGGAAATGGATGAAGCTTTCTTT | CASSSTVVDREMDEAFF
TRBJ2-1 | TRBD1 | once | TRBV13 | TGTGCCAGCAGCCCTGGGACAGGGGAATTCGATGAGCAGTTCTTC | CASSPGTGEFDEQFF